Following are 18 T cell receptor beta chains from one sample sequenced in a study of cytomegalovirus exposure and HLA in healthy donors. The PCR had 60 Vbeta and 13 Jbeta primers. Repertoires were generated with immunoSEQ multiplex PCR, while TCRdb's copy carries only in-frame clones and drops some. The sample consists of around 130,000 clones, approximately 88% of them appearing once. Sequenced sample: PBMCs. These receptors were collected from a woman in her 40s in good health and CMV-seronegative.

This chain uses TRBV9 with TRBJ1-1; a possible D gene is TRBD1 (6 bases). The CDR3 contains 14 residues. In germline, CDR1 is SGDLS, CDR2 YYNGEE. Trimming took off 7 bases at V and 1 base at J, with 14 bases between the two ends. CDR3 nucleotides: TGTGCCAGCCGACGGGGGGCCCAGAACACTGAAGCTTTCTTT. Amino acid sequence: CASRRGAQNTEAFF.

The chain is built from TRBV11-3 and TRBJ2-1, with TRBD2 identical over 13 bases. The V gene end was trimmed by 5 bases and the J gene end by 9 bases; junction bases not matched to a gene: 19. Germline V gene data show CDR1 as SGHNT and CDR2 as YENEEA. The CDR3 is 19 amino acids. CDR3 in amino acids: CASSPLPGLAGPFGAEQFF. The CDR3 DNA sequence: TGTGCCAGCAGCCCCCTGCCGGGACTAGCGGGACCGTTTGGGGCTGAGCAGTTCTTC.

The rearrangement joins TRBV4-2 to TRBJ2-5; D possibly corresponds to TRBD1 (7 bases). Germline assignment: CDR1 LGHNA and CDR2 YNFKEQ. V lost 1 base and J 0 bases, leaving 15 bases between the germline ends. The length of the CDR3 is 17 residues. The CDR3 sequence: CASSQGIRRGHQETQYF. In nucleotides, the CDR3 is TGTGCCAGCAGCCAAGGCATAAGGAGGGGGCACCAAGAGACCCAGTACTTC.

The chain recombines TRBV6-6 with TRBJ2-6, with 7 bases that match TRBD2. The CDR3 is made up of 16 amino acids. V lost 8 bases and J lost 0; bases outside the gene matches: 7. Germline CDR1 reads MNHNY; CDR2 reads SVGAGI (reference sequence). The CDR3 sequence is CASGTGGYSGANVLTF. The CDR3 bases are TGTGCCAGCGGGACGGGGGGATACTCTGGGGCCAACGTCCTGACTTTC.

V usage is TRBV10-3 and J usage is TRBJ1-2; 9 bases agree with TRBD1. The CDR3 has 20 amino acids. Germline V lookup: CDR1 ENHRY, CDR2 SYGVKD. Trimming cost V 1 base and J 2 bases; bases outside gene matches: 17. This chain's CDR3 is CAISEFQTGTGKGVNYGYTF. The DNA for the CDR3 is TGTGCCATCAGTGAGTTCCAAACCGGGACAGGGAAGGGGGTGAACTATGGCTACACCTTC.

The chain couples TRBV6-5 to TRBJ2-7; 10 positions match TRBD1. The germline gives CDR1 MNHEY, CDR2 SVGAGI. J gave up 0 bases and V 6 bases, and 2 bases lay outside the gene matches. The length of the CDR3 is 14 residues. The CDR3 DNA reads TGTGCCAGCAGCGACAGGGGGCTCTCCTACGAGCAGTACTTC. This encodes CASSDRGLSYEQYF.

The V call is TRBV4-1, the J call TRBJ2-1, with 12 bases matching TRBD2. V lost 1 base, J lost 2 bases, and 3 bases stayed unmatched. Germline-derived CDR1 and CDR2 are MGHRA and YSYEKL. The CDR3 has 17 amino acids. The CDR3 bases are TGCGCCAGCAGCCAAGTCCGACTAGCGGGAGCCTACAATGAGCAGTTCTTC. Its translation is CASSQVRLAGAYNEQFF.

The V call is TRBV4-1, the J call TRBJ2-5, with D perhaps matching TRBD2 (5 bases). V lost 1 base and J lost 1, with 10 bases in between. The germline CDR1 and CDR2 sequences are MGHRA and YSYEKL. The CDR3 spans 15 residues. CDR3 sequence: CASSQGWTLQETQYF. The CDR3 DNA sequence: TGCGCCAGCAGCCAAGGGTGGACTCTCCAAGAGACCCAGTACTTC.

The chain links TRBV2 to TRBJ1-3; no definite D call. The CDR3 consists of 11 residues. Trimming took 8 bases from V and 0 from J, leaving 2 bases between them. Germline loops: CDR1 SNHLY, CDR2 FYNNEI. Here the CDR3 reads CASLSGNTIYF. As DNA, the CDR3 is TGTGCCAGCCTCTCTGGAAACACCATATATTTT.

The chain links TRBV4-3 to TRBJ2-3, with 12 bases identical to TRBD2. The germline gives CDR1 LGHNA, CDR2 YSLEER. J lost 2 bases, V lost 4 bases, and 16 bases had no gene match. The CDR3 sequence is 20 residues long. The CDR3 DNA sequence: TGCGCCAGCAGCCGACGACTAGCGGGAGATCGCCGACTATTCACAGATACGCAGTATTTT. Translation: CASSRRLAGDRRLFTDTQYF.

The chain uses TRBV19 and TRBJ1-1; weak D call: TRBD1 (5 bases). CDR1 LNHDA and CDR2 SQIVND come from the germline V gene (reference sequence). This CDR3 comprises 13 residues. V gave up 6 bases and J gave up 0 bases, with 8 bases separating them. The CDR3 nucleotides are TGTGCCAGTAGCGACAGAGTGAACACTGAAGCTTTCTTT. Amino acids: CASSDRVNTEAFF.

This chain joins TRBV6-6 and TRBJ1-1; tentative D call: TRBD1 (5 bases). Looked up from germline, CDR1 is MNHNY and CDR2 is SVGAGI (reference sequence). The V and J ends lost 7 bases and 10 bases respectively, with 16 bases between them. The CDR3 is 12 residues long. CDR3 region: CASKRDGGGAFF. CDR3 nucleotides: TGTGCCAGCAAACGGGACGGCGGGGGAGCTTTCTTT.

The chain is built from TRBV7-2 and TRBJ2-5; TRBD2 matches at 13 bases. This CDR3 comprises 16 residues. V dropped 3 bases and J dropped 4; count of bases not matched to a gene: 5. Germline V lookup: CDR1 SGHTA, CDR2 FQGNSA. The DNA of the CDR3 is TGTGCCAGCAGCTTGGGCACTAGCGGGAGGGCAGAGACCCAGTACTTC. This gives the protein CASSLGTSGRAETQYF.

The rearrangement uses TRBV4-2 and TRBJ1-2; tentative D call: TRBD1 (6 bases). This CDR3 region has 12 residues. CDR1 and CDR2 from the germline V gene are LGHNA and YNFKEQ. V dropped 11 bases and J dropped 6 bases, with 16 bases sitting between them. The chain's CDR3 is CASQQGIDGYTF. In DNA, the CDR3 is TGTGCCTCTCAACAGGGTATAGATGGCTACACCTTC.

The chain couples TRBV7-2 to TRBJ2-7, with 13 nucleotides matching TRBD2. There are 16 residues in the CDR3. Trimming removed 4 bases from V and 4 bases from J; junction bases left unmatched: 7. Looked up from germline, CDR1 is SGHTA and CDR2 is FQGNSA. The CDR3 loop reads CASSSRTSGSGYEQYF. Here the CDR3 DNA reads TGTGCCAGCAGCTCGAGGACTAGCGGGAGTGGTTACGAGCAGTACTTC.

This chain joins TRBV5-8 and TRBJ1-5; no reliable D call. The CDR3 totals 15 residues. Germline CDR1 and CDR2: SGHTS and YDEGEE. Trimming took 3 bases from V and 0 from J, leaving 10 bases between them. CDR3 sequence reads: CASSSPWASNQPQHF. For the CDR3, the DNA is TGTGCCAGCAGCTCCCCATGGGCTAGCAATCAGCCCCAGCATTTT.

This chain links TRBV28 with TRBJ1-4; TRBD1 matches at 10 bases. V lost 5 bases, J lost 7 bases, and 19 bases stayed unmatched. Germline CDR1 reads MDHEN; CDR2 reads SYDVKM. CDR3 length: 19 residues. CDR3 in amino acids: CASSGVPDRGFWSTEKLFF. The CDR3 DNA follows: TGTGCCAGCAGTGGCGTCCCGGACAGGGGGTTTTGGTCGACTGAAAAACTGTTTTTT.

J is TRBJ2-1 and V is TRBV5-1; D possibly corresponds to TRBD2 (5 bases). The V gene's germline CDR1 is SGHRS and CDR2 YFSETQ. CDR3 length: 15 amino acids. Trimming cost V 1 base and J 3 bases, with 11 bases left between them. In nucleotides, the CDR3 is TGCGCCAGCAGCTTGCAGGAGGATATCTACAATGAGCAGTTCTTC. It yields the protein CASSLQEDIYNEQFF.